This T cell receptor beta chain was sequenced during a study of OX40 agonist ivuxolimab in advanced cancers. Study context: Every patient in dose escalation had hepatocellular carcinoma, melanoma, renal cell or head and neck cancer.

Autoimmune disease history or systemic immunosuppression led to patients being barred. In its sample, this clone was seen once. This table comes from immunoSEQ multiplex PCR, and its TCRdb copy is limited to in-frame clones, with some not included. The sample has more than 25,000 clones; roughly 86% are singletons. V was pared by 4 bases and J by 2 bases, with 11 bases between. Germline assignment: CDR1 MGHRA and CDR2 YSYEKL. The CDR3 has 14 amino acids. This sequence was found in an adult with an advanced solid tumor such as melanoma, head and neck, liver or kidney cancer. J is TRBJ2-5 and V is TRBV4-1; D assignment may be TRBD1 or TRBD2 (5 bases each). The input for sequencing was CD4+ or CD8+ T cells sorted from blood, taken in a trial of the OX40 agonist ivuxolimab. The CDR3, as DNA: TGCGCCAGCAGCCGACCGGGACGACAAGAGACCCAGTACTTC. Residues: CASSRPGRQETQYF.